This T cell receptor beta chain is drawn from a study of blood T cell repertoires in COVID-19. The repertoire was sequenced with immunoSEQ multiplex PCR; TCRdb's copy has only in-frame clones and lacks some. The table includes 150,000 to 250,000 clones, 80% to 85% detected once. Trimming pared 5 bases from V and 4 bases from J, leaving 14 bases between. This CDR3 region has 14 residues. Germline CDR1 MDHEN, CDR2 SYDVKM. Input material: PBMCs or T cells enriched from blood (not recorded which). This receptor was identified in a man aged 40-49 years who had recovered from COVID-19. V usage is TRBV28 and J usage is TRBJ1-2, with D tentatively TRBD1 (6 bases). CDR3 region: CASSPTGLSYGYTF. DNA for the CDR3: TGTGCCAGCAGTCCCACAGGGCTCAGCTATGGCTACACCTTC.